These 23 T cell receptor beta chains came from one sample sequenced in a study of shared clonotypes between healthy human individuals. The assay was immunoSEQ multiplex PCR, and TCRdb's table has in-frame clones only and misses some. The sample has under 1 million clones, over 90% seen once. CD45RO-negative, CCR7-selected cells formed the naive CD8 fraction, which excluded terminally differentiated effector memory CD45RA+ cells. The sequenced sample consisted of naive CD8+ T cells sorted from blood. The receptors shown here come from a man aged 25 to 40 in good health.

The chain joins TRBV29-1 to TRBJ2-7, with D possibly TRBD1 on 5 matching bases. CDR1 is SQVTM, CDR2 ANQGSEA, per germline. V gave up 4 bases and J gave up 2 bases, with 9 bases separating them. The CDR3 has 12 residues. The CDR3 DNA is TGCAGCGTTGCAGGGAAGACCTACGAGCAGTACTTC. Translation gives CSVAGKTYEQYF.

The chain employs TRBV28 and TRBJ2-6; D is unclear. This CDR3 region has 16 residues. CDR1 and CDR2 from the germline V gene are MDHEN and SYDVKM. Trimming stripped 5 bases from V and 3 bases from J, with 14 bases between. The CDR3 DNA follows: TGTGCCAGCAGTCTCGACCCTGCGGTTGGGGCCAACGTCCTGACTTTC. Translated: CASSLDPAVGANVLTF.

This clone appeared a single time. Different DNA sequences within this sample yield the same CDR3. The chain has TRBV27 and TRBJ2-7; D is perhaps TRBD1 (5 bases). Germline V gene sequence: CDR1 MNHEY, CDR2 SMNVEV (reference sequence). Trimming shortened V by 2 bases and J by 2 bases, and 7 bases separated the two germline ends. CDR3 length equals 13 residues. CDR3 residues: CASSLRQPYEQYF. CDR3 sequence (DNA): TGTGCCAGCAGTTTAAGACAGCCCTACGAGCAGTACTTC.

The CDR3 spells CASSPPSVLEETQYF. In nucleotides, the CDR3 is TGTGCCAGCAGCCCCCCGTCCGTCCTCGAGGAGACCCAGTACTTC. The chain links TRBV7-9 to TRBJ2-5, with unresolved D. CDR1 is SEHNR, CDR2 FQNEAQ, per germline (reference sequence). Trimming stripped 5 bases from V and 5 bases from J, with 18 bases between. This CDR3 contains 15 residues. The full variable domain, rest sourced from reference TRBV7-9 and TRBJ2-5, is DTGVSQNPRHKITKRGQNVTFRCDPISEHNRLYWYRQTLGQGPEFLTYFQNEAQLEKSRLLSDRFSAERPKGSFSTLEIQRTEQGDSAMYLCASSPPSVLEETQYFGPGTRLLVL.

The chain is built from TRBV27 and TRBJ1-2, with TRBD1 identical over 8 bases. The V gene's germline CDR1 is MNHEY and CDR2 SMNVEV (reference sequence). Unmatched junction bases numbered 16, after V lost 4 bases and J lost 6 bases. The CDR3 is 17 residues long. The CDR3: CASSSRRWTGNKNGYTF. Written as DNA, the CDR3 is TGTGCCAGCAGTTCACGTCGCTGGACAGGGAATAAGAATGGCTACACCTTC.

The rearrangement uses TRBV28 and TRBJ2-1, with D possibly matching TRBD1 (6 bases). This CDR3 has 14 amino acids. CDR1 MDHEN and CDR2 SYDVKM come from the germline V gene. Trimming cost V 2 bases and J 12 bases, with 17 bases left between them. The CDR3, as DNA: TGTGCCAGCAGTTTAGGGACATCCGTTTCGGTGCAGTTCTTC. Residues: CASSLGTSVSVQFF.

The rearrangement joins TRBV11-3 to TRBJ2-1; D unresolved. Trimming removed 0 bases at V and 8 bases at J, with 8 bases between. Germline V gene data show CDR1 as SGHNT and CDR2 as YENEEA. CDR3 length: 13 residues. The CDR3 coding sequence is TGTGCCAGCAGCTTAGATTTTTCCGATGAGCAGTTCTTC. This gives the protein CASSLDFSDEQFF.

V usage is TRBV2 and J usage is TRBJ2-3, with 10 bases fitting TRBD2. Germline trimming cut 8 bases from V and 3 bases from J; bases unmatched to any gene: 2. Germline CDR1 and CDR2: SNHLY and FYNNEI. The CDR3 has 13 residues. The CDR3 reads CASGLAVTDTQYF. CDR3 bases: TGTGCCAGCGGACTAGCGGTAACAGATACGCAGTATTTT.

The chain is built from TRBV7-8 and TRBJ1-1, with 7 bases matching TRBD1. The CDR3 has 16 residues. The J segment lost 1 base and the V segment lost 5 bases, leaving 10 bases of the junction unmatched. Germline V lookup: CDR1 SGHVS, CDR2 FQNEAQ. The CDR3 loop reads CASSPLVGTENTEAFF. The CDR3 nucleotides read TGTGCCAGCAGCCCCCTGGTCGGGACAGAGAACACTGAAGCTTTCTTT.

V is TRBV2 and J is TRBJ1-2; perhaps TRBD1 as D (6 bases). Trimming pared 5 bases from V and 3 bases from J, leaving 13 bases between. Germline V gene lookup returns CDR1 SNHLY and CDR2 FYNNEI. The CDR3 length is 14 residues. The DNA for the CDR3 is TGTGCCAGCAGTTTCCGGGACACCCACTATGGCTACACCTTC. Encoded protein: CASSFRDTHYGYTF.

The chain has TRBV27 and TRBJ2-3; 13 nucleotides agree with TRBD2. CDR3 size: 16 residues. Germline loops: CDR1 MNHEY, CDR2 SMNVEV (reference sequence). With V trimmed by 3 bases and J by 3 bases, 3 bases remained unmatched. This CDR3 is CASSFGTSGITDTQYF. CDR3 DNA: TGTGCCAGCAGTTTTGGGACTAGCGGGATTACAGATACGCAGTATTTT.

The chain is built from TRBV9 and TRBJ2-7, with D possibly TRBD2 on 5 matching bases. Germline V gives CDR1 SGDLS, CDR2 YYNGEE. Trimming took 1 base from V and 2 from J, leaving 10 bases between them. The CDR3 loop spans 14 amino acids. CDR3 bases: TGTGCCAGCAGCGTACGAGGGTCAGCCTACGAGCAGTACTTC. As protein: CASSVRGSAYEQYF.

Written as DNA, the CDR3 is TGTGCCAGCAGTCCCACCGCGGGACAGGAGCTCCAAGAGACCCAGTACTTC. As protein: CASSPTAGQELQETQYF. The J gene is TRBJ2-5, the V gene TRBV28; 8 bases agree with TRBD1. The junction had 12 bases not matched to a gene; V was cut back by 5 bases and J by 1 base. Germline CDR1 MDHEN, CDR2 SYDVKM. This CDR3 spans 17 amino acids.

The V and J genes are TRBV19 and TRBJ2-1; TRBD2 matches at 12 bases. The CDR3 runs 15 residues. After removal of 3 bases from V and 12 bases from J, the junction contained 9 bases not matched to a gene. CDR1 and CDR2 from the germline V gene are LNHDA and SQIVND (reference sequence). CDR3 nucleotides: TGTGCCAGTAGTATCCCCAGGACTAGCGGGACCAGGCAGTTCTTC. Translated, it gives CASSIPRTSGTRQFF. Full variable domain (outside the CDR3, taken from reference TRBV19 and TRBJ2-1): DGGITQSPKYLFRKEGQNVTLSCEQNLNHDAMYWYRQDPGQGLRLIYYSQIVNDFQKGDIAEGYSVSREKKESFPLTVTSAQKNPTAFYLCASSIPRTSGTRQFFGPGTRLTVL.

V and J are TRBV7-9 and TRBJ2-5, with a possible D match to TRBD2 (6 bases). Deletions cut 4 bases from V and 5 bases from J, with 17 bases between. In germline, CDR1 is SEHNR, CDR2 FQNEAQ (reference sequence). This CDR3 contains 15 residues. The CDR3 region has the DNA TGTGCCAGCAGCTCCTCGACCGGCCGGGGGGAGACCCAGTACTTC. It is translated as CASSSSTGRGETQYF.

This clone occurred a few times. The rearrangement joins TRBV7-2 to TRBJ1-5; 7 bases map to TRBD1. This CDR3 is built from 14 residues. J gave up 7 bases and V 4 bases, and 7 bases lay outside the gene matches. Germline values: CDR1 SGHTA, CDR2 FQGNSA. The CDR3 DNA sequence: TGTGCCAGCAGCTCAGGGACAGCTGCACAGCCCCAGCATTTT. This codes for CASSSGTAAQPQHF.

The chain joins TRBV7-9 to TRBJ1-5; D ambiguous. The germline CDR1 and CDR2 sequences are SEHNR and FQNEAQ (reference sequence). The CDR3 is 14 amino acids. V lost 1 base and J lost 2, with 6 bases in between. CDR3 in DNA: TGTGCCAGCAGCTTAGGGTTTGGCAATCAGCCCCAGCATTTT. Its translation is CASSLGFGNQPQHF.

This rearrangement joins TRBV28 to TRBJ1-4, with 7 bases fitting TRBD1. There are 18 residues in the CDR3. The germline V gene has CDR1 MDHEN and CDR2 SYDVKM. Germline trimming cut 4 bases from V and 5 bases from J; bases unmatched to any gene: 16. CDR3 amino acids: CASSSPTGTAKDNEKLFF. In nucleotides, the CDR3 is TGTGCCAGCAGTTCGCCGACCGGGACAGCGAAAGACAATGAAAAACTGTTTTTT.

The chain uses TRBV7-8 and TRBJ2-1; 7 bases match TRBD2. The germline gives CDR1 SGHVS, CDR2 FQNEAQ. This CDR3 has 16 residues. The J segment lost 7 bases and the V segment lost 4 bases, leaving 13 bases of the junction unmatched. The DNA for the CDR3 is TGTGCCAGCAGCTCGGCGGGCGTGGGAGGGCCGAATGAGCAGTTCTTC. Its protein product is CASSSAGVGGPNEQFF.

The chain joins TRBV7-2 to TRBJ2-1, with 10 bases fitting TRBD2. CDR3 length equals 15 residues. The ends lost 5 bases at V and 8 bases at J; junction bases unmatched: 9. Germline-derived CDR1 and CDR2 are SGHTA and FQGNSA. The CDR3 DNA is TGTGCCAGCAGCCCTGGGCTAGCGGGAGACGATGAGCAGTTCTTC. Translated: CASSPGLAGDDEQFF. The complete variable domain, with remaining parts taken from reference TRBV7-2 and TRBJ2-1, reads GAGVSQSPSNKVTEKGKDVELRCDPISGHTALYWYRQSLGQGLEFLIYFQGNSAPDKSGLPSDRFSAERTGGSVSTLTIQRTQQEDSAVYLCASSPGLAGDDEQFFGPGTRLTVL.

The CDR3 DNA is TGCGCCAGCAGTGAGGGCAGGGGATTCGCGAACACTGAAGCTTTCTTT. Translation: CASSEGRGFANTEAFF. This chain links TRBV10-2 with TRBJ1-1; a weak D match, TRBD1 (6 bases). V was clipped by 2 bases and J by 1 base, with 14 bases between them. CDR1 WSHSY and CDR2 SAAADI come from the germline V gene. The CDR3 covers 16 residues.

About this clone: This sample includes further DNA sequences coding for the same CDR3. The DNA of the CDR3 is TGTGCCTGGAGCGGGGACAATGAGCAGTTCTTC. Translated, it gives CAWSGDNEQFF. J is TRBJ2-1 and V is TRBV30, with a tentative D call TRBD2 (5 bases). V was cut by 3 bases and J by 5 bases, with 5 bases left in between. The CDR3 is 11 residues long. Germline CDR1 GTSNPN, CDR2 SVGIG (reference sequence).

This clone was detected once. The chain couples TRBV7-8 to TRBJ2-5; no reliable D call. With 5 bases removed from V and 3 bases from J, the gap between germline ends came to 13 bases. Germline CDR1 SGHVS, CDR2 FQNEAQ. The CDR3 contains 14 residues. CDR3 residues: CASSPAGPEETQYF. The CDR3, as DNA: TGTGCCAGCAGCCCGGCCGGGCCCGAAGAGACCCAGTACTTC.